This T cell receptor beta chain was sequenced during a study of T cell repertoires in cytomegalovirus infection. On the study more broadly: Use of recently identified HLA-C-restricted and well-studied HLA-B-restricted CMV epitopes was part of the study. Public TCR beta signature analysis indicated the presence of both CMV infection and matching HLA type. General study results and limits: Clonotypes of TCR beta that were HLA-C-restricted and CMV-specific dominated the ex vivo response. Pooled public TCR beta family frequency picked out CMV carriers with the relevant HLA.

TCRdb passed the reads through MiXCR, listing each CDR3 protein once. The sample lists about 920,000 distinct CDR3 sequences; less than 40% were seen once. Comments on this clonotype: What it binds is not known.

The germline V and J ends were trimmed by 1 base and 0 bases, with 7 bases remaining between them. This CDR3 spans 16 amino acids. In germline, CDR1 is LGHNA, CDR2 YNFKEQ. The sequencing used cultured CD8+ T cells from PBMCs, collected from culture after CMV antigen stimulation. The chain links TRBV4-2 to TRBJ2-6, with unresolved D. This TCR derives from a human donor in good health (CMV status not recorded). Some clones in this sample may be carry-over from other donors' samples. The CDR3 DNA follows: TGTGCCAGCAGCCAAGTGCAGTCCTCTGGGGCCAACGTCCTGACTTTC. As protein: CASSQVQSSGANVLTF.